Below are 3 T cell receptor beta chains sequenced from a single sample in a study of cytomegalovirus exposure and HLA in healthy donors. Here immunoSEQ multiplex PCR was the method, and the copy in TCRdb shows in-frame clones only, minus some. The sample consists of roughly 120,000 clones, around nine tenths of them appearing once. Sequenced material: PBMCs. Receptors originate from a woman between 18 and 29 years old in good health and CMV-seronegative.

The sample holds a few counts of this clone. The chain carries TRBV18 and TRBJ2-7; a weak D match, TRBD1 (5 bases). This CDR3 region has 13 residues. Germline V lookup: CDR1 KGHSH, CDR2 LQKENI. V dropped 3 bases and J dropped 3 bases, with 9 bases sitting between them. CDR3 sequence: CASSPTDNYEQYF. CDR3 bases: TGTGCCAGCTCACCGACAGATAACTACGAGCAGTACTTC.

This sequence joins TRBV25-1 and TRBJ2-3, with 8 bases identical to TRBD1. Germline CDR1 reads MGHDK; CDR2 reads SYGVNS. V dropped 1 base and J dropped 6; count of bases not matched to a gene: 3. The CDR3 has 14 residues. CDR3 nucleotide sequence: TGTGCCAGCAGTGAATTGACAGGGGAGGATACGCAGTATTTT. It yields the protein CASSELTGEDTQYF.

The V gene is TRBV28, the J gene TRBJ1-5; TRBD1 aligns across 7 bases. Per germline, CDR1 MDHEN and CDR2 SYDVKM. V lost 4 bases, J lost 2 bases, and 8 bases stayed unmatched. The CDR3 is 16 residues long. The DNA of the CDR3 is TGTGCCAGCAGTTCCCGAGACAGGGAAGGCAATCAGCCCCAGCATTTT. Its protein is CASSSRDREGNQPQHF.